The 13 T cell receptor beta chains below all came from one sample that was sequenced in a study of siplizumab effects on memory and regulatory T cells (dated 2019 in TCRdb). Receptor amplification or capture employed the immunoSEQ multiplex PCR assay. In its TCRdb copy, this immuneACCESS table keeps in-frame sequences only and misses some clones. Where compared with another copy, unresolved V genes explain less than half of these, and the others have no known cause. This sample holds about 91,000 clones; roughly 96% were observed only once. The top ten clonotypes cover 0.031% of the sample. Sequencing input: naive CD4+ T cells sorted from blood. The meaning of the sample's cell subset or site label: unstimulated naive T cells. The receptors here all came from a human donor in good health.

Of note for this clone: The junction departs from the called germline gene at one end, perhaps through a read error. The rearrangement links TRBV11-2 to TRBJ2-5; TRBD2 matches at 7 bases. CDR3 length equals 16 residues. From germline, CDR1 is SGHAT and CDR2 FQNNGV. The CDR3 loop is CASSLVRGGTQGTQYF. For the CDR3, the DNA is TGTGCCAGCAGCTTAGTTAGGGGAGGGACCCAAGGGACCCAGTACTTC.

The gene calls are TRBV29-1 and TRBJ2-3, with a tentative D call TRBD1 (6 bases). With 6 bases removed from V and 2 bases from J, the gap between germline ends came to 15 bases. The CDR3 loop spans 14 amino acids. Germline V lookup: CDR1 SQVTM, CDR2 ANQGSEA. The CDR3 sequence is CSVSLGQITDTQYF. In nucleotides, the CDR3 is TGCAGCGTCTCCCTCGGACAGATCACAGATACGCAGTATTTT.

The J gene is TRBJ1-1, the V gene TRBV12-5; no definite D call. V was shortened by 5 bases and J by 6 bases, with 13 bases between the two germline ends. Per germline, CDR1 LGHNT and CDR2 FRNRAP. The CDR3 runs 13 residues. The CDR3 nucleotides read TGTGCTAGTGGTCCGCGGACGGAGCCTGAAGCTTTCTTT. This gives the protein CASGPRTEPEAFF.

The V call is TRBV19, the J call TRBJ2-1; D perhaps matches TRBD1 (5 bases). Between the trimmed V and J ends, which lost 9 bases and 5 bases, there was a span of 14 bases. CDR1 is LNHDA and CDR2 is SQIVND in the germline V gene (reference sequence). The CDR3 sequence is 13 residues long. The CDR3 coding sequence is TGTGCCAGCGGTGGTTGGGGCGACAATGAGCAGTTCTTC. It specifies CASGGWGDNEQFF.

V is TRBV4-2 and J is TRBJ1-6, with 8 bases that match TRBD1. This CDR3 is 15 amino acids long. CDR1 and CDR2 from the germline V gene are LGHNA and YNFKEQ. Unmatched junction bases numbered 8, after V lost 3 bases and J lost 10 bases. The CDR3 bases are TGTGCCAGCAGCCAGAACAGGGGGACTTGGTCACCCCTCCACTTT. Protein: CASSQNRGTWSPLHF.

This clone occurred once. The genes are TRBV28 and TRBJ2-5, with 8 positions matching TRBD2. CDR3 length: 15 residues. Germline V gene lookup returns CDR1 MDHEN and CDR2 SYDVKM. Trimming cost V 8 bases and J 2 bases; bases outside gene matches: 10. The CDR3 region has the DNA TGTGCCAGCCATATAGCGGGGCAACAACAAGAGACCCAGTACTTC. It is translated as CASHIAGQQQETQYF.

CDR3 DNA: TGTGCCAGCAGCCTCGGGACAGGGGGCAATCAGATTTCACCCCTCCACTTT. Residues: CASSLGTGGNQISPLHF. The chain recombines TRBV5-8 with TRBJ1-6; 12 bases map to TRBD1. This CDR3 spans 17 amino acids. The germline gives CDR1 SGHTS, CDR2 YDEGEE. V was pared by 4 bases and J by 9 bases, with 11 bases of the junction left unmatched.

The chain recombines TRBV5-6 with TRBJ1-5; TRBD1 aligns across 7 bases. This CDR3 is 15 amino acids long. Germline CDR1 reads SGHDT; CDR2 reads YYEEEE. J gave up 3 bases and V 5 bases, and 8 bases lay outside the gene matches. The CDR3 reads CASSLTGRFNQPQHF. As DNA, the CDR3 is TGTGCCAGCAGTCTGACAGGGCGTTTCAATCAGCCCCAGCATTTT.

The chain joins TRBV4-2 to TRBJ1-1, with TRBD1 as a possible D gene (5 bases). Between the trimmed V and J ends, which lost 0 bases and 3 bases, there was a span of 17 bases. The germline V gene has CDR1 LGHNA and CDR2 YNFKEQ. This CDR3 has 17 amino acids. CDR3 loop: CASSQEPWTRIDTEAFF. CDR3 DNA: TGTGCCAGCAGCCAAGAGCCATGGACAAGAATTGACACTGAAGCTTTCTTT.

V usage is TRBV12-5 and J usage is TRBJ2-3, with unresolved D. This CDR3 contains 13 residues. Trimming stripped 5 bases from V and 0 bases from J, with 6 bases between. Germline V gene data show CDR1 as LGHNT and CDR2 as FRNRAP. CDR3 loop: CASGATSTDTQYF. For the CDR3, the DNA is TGTGCTAGTGGTGCGACTAGCACAGATACGCAGTATTTT.

The chain uses TRBV5-1 and TRBJ1-3, with 7 bases aligning to TRBD1. Per the germline V gene, CDR1 is SGHRS and CDR2 is YFSETQ. The length of the CDR3 is 15 residues. V lost 4 bases and J lost 0; bases outside the gene matches: 4. The DNA for the CDR3 is TGCGCCAGCAGCGACAGGGATCGCTCTGGAAACACCATATATTTT. Protein product: CASSDRDRSGNTIYF.

This clone was seen just once. J is TRBJ1-1 and V is TRBV18; D unresolved. The length of the CDR3 is 13 residues. V lost 3 bases and J 2 bases, leaving 7 bases between the germline ends. Germline V gene lookup returns CDR1 KGHSH and CDR2 LQKENI. The CDR3 sequence: CASSPRENTEAFF. CDR3 sequence (DNA): TGTGCCAGCTCACCGAGAGAAAACACTGAAGCTTTCTTT.

This chain uses TRBV18 with TRBJ1-6, with a tentative D call TRBD1 (5 bases). This CDR3 has 14 amino acids. CDR1 and CDR2 (germline): KGHSH, LQKENI. Trimming took 2 bases from V and 9 from J, leaving 11 bases between them. DNA of the CDR3: TGTGCCAGCTCACCAGGGCAGGGTGGTTCACCCCTCCACTTT. Its translation is CASSPGQGGSPLHF.